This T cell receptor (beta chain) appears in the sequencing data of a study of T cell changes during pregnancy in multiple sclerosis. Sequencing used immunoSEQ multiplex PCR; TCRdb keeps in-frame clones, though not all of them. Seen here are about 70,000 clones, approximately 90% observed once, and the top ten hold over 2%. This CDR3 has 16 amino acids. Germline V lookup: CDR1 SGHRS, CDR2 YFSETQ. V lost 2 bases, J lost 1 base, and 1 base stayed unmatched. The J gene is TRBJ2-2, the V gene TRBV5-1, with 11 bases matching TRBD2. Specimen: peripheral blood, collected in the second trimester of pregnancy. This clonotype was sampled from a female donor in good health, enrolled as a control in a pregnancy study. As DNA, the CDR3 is TGCGCCAGCAGCTTCCTAGCGGGGGGGAACACCGGGGAGCTGTTTTTT. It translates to CASSFLAGGNTGELFF.